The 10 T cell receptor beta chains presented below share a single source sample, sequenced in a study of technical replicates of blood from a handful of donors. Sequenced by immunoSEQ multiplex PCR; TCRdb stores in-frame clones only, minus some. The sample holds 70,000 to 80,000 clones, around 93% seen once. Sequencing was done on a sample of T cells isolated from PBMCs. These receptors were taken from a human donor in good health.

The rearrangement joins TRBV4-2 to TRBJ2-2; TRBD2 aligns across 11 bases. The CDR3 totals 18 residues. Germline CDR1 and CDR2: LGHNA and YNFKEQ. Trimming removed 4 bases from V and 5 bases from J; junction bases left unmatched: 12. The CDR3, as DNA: TGTGCCAGCAGCCCACCTCCAACTAGCGGGAGTAGAACCGGGGAGCTGTTTTTT. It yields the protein CASSPPPTSGSRTGELFF.

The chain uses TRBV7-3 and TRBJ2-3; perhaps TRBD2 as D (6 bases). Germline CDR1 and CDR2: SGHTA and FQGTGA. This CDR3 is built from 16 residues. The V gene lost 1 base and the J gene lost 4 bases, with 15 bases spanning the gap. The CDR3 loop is CASSLISGGNADTQYF. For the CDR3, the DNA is TGTGCCAGCAGCTTAATCTCGGGCGGGAACGCAGATACGCAGTATTTT.

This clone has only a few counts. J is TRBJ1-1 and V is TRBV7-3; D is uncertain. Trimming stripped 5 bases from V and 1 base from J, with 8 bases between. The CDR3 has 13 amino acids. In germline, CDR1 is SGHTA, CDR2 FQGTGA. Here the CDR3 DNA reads TGTGCCAGCAGCCGCGAATGGAACACTGAAGCTTTCTTT. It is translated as CASSREWNTEAFF.

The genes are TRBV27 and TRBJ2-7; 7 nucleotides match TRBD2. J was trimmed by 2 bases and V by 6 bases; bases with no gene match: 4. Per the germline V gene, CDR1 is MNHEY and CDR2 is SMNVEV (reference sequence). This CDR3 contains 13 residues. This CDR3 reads CASSRTSAYEQYF. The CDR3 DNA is TGTGCCAGCAGCCGAACTAGCGCCTACGAGCAGTACTTC.

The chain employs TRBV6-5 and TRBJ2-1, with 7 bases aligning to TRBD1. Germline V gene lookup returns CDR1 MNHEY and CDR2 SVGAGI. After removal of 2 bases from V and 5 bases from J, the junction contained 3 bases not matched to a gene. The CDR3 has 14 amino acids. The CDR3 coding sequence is TGTGCCAGCAGTTACGGGGGACAGCACAATGAGCAGTTCTTC. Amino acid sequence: CASSYGGQHNEQFF.

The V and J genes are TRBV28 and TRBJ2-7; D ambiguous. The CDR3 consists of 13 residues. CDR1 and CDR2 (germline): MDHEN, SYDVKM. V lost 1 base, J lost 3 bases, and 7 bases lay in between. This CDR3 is CASSLLHLYEQYF. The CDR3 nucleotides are TGTGCCAGCAGTTTATTACACCTCTACGAGCAGTACTTC.

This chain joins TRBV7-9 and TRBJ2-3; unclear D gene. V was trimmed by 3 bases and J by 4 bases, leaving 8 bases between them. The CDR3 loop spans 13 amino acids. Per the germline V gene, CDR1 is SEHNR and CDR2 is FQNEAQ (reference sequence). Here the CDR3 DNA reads TGTGCCAGCAGCTTTTCGTCAGCAGATACGCAGTATTTT. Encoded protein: CASSFSSADTQYF. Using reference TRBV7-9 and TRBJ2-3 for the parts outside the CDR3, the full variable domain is DTGVSQNPRHKITKRGQNVTFRCDPISEHNRLYWYRQTLGQGPEFLTYFQNEAQLEKSRLLSDRFSAERPKGSFSTLEIQRTEQGDSAMYLCASSFSSADTQYFGPGTRLTVL.

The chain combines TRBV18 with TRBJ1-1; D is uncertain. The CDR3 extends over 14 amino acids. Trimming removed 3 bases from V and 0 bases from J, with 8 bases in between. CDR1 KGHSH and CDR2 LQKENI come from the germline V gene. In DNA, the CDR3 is TGTGCCAGCTCACCCCTCGCGATGAACACTGAAGCTTTCTTT. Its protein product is CASSPLAMNTEAFF.

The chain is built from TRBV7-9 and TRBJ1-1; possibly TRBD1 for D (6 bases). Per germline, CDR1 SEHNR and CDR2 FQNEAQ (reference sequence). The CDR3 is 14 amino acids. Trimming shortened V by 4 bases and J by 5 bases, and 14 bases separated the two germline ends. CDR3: CASSSSYRETEAFF. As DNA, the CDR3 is TGTGCCAGCAGCTCCAGTTACAGGGAAACTGAAGCTTTCTTT.

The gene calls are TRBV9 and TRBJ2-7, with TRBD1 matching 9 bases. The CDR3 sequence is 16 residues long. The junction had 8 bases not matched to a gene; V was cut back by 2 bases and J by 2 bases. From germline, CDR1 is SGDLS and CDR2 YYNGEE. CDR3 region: CASSVGAGQGTYEQYF. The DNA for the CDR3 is TGTGCCAGCAGCGTTGGTGCGGGACAGGGTACCTACGAGCAGTACTTC. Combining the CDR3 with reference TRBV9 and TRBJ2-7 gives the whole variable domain DSGVTQTPKHLITATGQRVTLRCSPRSGDLSVYWYQQSLDQGLQFLIQYYNGEERAKGNILERFSAQQFPDLHSELNLSSLELGDSALYFCASSVGAGQGTYEQYFGPGTRLTVT.